Described below is a single TCR beta chain sequence and its context. Its antigen remains unknown. This specimen comes from a study of T cells in Graves' hyperthyroidism and ophthalmopathy. The study, taken as a whole, reports: Among thyroid clonotypes expanded above 0.001, most also appeared in blood.

V dropped 5 bases and J dropped 6 bases, with 17 bases sitting between them. Germline V gene lookup returns CDR1 SGHAT and CDR2 FQNNGV. The CDR3 length is 14 residues. RNA transcripts gave rise to amplified TCR beta CDR3 regions. TCR CDR3 underwent first-round RT-PCR with the HTBI primer set. Using its own MiXCR run on the multiplex PCR reads, TCRdb lists one record per CDR3 protein. The sample includes about 270,000 distinct CDR3 sequences, approximately 21% of them seen just once. Investigators excluded patients with uncontrolled infection, other autoimmune disease, pregnancy or lactation. Extraction of PBMCs used under 13 ml of fresh peripheral blood.

This receptor was taken from a man aged 25 to 40 with Graves' ophthalmopathy. Sequencing was carried out using blood. This chain joins TRBV11-2 and TRBJ2-7, with D possibly being TRBD2 (5 bases). CDR3: CASSPQNGRGEQYF. CDR3 nucleotide sequence: TGTGCCAGCAGCCCACAAAATGGTCGGGGCGAGCAGTACTTC.